This TCR beta chain derives from a study of T cells in localized non-small cell lung cancer. Findings and caveats of the study: Measurement of T cell clonality placed uninvolved adjacent lung highest, above the level in tumor. The tumor had only one region sequenced, so heterogeneity remains possible. Blood T cell density predicted longer survival; adjacent-lung clonality, shorter. Median detection of top 100 tumor clones in adjacent lung was roughly 61 clones.

Comments on this clone: Its specificity is unknown.

TCRdb keeps only in-frame clones here, not all; method: immunoSEQ multiplex PCR. This table has roughly 40,000 clones, around 90% appearing once. This sequence was found in a man aged 18 to 49 with stage I lung adenocarcinoma. Sample: peripheral blood, taken before any cancer treatment.

The CDR3 region is CASSLDKGNTEAFF. Here the CDR3 DNA reads TGTGCCAGCAGCTTAGACAAGGGGAACACTGAAGCTTTCTTT. The gene calls are TRBV11-2 and TRBJ1-1; no reliable D call. The germline V and J ends were trimmed by 0 bases and 1 base, with 6 bases remaining between them. Germline loops: CDR1 SGHAT, CDR2 FQNNGV. CDR3 length equals 14 residues.